This T cell receptor (beta chain) was sequenced during a study of technical replicates of blood from a handful of donors. Germline CDR1 MGHDK, CDR2 SYGVNS. This CDR3 region has 14 residues. Trimming cost V 6 bases and J 9 bases, with 15 bases left between them. The data were produced by immunoSEQ multiplex PCR, yet TCRdb's version contains in-frame clones alone and is incomplete. The profile shows about 49,000 clones, approximately 90% of them singletons. Sequencing used PBMCs. The origin of this receptor is a human donor in good health. Some clones in this sample may be carry-over from other donors' samples. The chain couples TRBV25-1 to TRBJ1-6; the D gene is possibly TRBD1 (6 bases). The CDR3 loop is CASRSQGLASPLHF. In nucleotides, the CDR3 is TGTGCCAGCAGATCACAGGGTTTGGCTTCACCCCTCCACTTT.